The 12 T cell receptor beta chains listed next were all sequenced from one sample in a study of shared clonotypes between healthy human individuals. Profiling relied on immunoSEQ multiplex PCR, and the TCRdb table lists in-frame clones only, not all of them. The data show millions of clones, with 85% to 95% seen just once and 0.9% to 1.3% held by the top ten. Terminally differentiated effector memory CD45RA+ cells were excluded from the naive CD8 cells, which were CD45RO-negative and positively selected for CCR7. Sequenced material: naive CD8+ T cells sorted from blood. The receptors here all came from a man between 18 and 35 years old in good health.

The gene calls are TRBV6-1 and TRBJ2-1; unclear D gene. V was shortened by 0 bases and J by 4 bases, with 13 bases between the two germline ends. This CDR3 is built from 16 residues. From germline, CDR1 is MNHNS and CDR2 SASEGT. The CDR3 is CASSEAYLEAYNEQFF. The CDR3 region has the DNA TGTGCCAGCAGTGAAGCGTATCTTGAAGCATACAATGAGCAGTTCTTC.

This clone appeared a single time. This sequence joins TRBV19 and TRBJ1-5; no clear D. This CDR3 region has 16 residues. Between the trimmed V and J ends, which lost 5 bases and 0 bases, there was a span of 14 bases. Per the germline V gene, CDR1 is LNHDA and CDR2 is SQIVND (reference sequence). The DNA for the CDR3 is TGTGCCAGTAGTTCCCGACAAGGGTATAGCAATCAGCCCCAGCATTTT. It codes for CASSSRQGYSNQPQHF. The full variable domain, in which reference TRBV19 and TRBJ1-5 provide the parts outside the CDR3, is DGGITQSPKYLFRKEGQNVTLSCEQNLNHDAMYWYRQDPGQGLRLIYYSQIVNDFQKGDIAEGYSVSREKKESFPLTVTSAQKNPTAFYLCASSSRQGYSNQPQHFGDGTRLSIL.

V gene TRBV10-3 combines with J gene TRBJ2-1; 13 bases are shared with TRBD2. The germline V gene has CDR1 ENHRY and CDR2 SYGVKD. This CDR3 spans 16 amino acids. V lost 3 bases and J lost 4; bases outside the gene matches: 3. Here the CDR3 reads CAISDGLAGVYNEQFF. DNA of the CDR3: TGTGCCATCAGTGATGGACTAGCGGGGGTTTACAATGAGCAGTTCTTC.

The V call is TRBV7-6, the J call TRBJ2-3; either TRBD1 or TRBD2 may fit D (5 bases each). The CDR3 spans 16 residues. Trimming removed 1 base at V and 5 bases at J, with 16 bases between. Germline V gene data show CDR1 as SGHVS and CDR2 as FNYEAQ. CDR3 nucleotides: TGTGCCAGCAGCTTAGGAATCCTAGAGGGGTTAGATACGCAGTATTTT. Amino acid sequence: CASSLGILEGLDTQYF.

The chain has TRBV9 and TRBJ2-3; perhaps TRBD2 as D (6 bases). Germline values: CDR1 SGDLS, CDR2 YYNGEE. Between the trimmed V and J ends, which lost 0 bases and 4 bases, there was a span of 12 bases. CDR3 length: 15 residues. The CDR3 sequence: CASSVVWEVSDTQYF. The CDR3 nucleotides are TGTGCCAGCAGCGTAGTATGGGAGGTCTCAGATACGCAGTATTTT. Complete variable domain (other parts from reference TRBV9 and TRBJ2-3): DSGVTQTPKHLITATGQRVTLRCSPRSGDLSVYWYQQSLDQGLQFLIQYYNGEERAKGNILERFSAQQFPDLHSELNLSSLELGDSALYFCASSVVWEVSDTQYFGPGTRLTVL.

The chain has TRBV18 and TRBJ2-5; possible D gene TRBD2, 5 bases. Germline CDR1 reads KGHSH; CDR2 reads LQKENI. The CDR3 contains 13 residues. V lost 4 bases and J 4 bases, leaving 10 bases between the germline ends. CDR3 amino acids: CASSQDSTETQYF. The CDR3 region has the DNA TGTGCCAGCTCACAGGACTCGACAGAGACCCAGTACTTC.

The chain has TRBV4-3 and TRBJ2-3; no definite D call. CDR1 and CDR2 from the germline V gene are LGHNA and YSLEER. Trimming took off 0 bases at V and 5 bases at J, with 18 bases between the two ends. The CDR3 length is 17 residues. The CDR3 sequence is CASSQETTSEDGDTQYF. The CDR3 bases are TGCGCCAGCAGCCAAGAGACGACCTCCGAAGACGGAGATACGCAGTATTTT.

The V call is TRBV27, the J call TRBJ1-5, with D maybe TRBD1 (5 bases). Germline V gene data show CDR1 as MNHEY and CDR2 as SMNVEV (reference sequence). This CDR3 is 15 amino acids long. V was clipped by 3 bases and J by 2 bases, with 11 bases between them. The CDR3 loop is CASSFNGGGNQPQHF. The CDR3 DNA is TGTGCCAGCAGTTTTAACGGGGGGGGCAATCAGCCCCAGCATTTT.

The rearrangement links TRBV5-1 to TRBJ1-2; no reliable D call. This CDR3 region has 14 residues. The ends were cut back, 4 bases at V and 1 base at J, with 11 bases in the middle. Germline CDR1 SGHRS, CDR2 YFSETQ. CDR3 residues: CASSPDWINYGYTF. The CDR3 bases are TGCGCCAGCAGCCCTGACTGGATTAACTATGGCTACACCTTC.

This rearrangement joins TRBV25-1 to TRBJ2-2; D is possibly TRBD1 (5 bases). The ends were cut back, 0 bases at V and 1 base at J, with 9 bases in the middle. The CDR3 has 16 amino acids. Germline V gene lookup returns CDR1 MGHDK and CDR2 SYGVNS. The CDR3 sequence: CASSEYWGGNTGELFF. In DNA form, the CDR3 reads TGTGCCAGCAGTGAATATTGGGGCGGGAACACCGGGGAGCTGTTTTTT. The variable domain in full, completed from reference TRBV25-1 and TRBJ2-2, reads EADIYQTPRYLVIGTGKKITLECSQTMGHDKMYWYQQDPGMELHLIHYSYGVNSTEKGDLSSESTVSRIRTEHFPLTLESARPSHTSQYLCASSEYWGGNTGELFFGEGSRLTVL.

The rearrangement uses TRBV9 and TRBJ2-1, with 13 positions matching TRBD2. Germline V gene sequence: CDR1 SGDLS, CDR2 YYNGEE. The V gene end was trimmed by 4 bases and the J gene end by 7 bases; junction bases not matched to a gene: 8. CDR3 size: 16 residues. The DNA of the CDR3 is TGTGCCAGCAGCTTAAGGACTAGCGGGGGTGGAAATGAGCAGTTCTTC. It codes for CASSLRTSGGGNEQFF.

Comments on this clone: Other nucleotide sequences from this sample produce the same CDR3. V gene TRBV7-9 combines with J gene TRBJ1-1, with D unresolved. This CDR3 region has 12 residues. CDR1 is SEHNR, CDR2 FQNEAQ, per germline (reference sequence). Between the trimmed V and J ends, which lost 4 bases and 1 base, there was a span of 4 bases. The CDR3 DNA is TGTGCCAGCAGCTCCAGGAACACTGAAGCTTTCTTT. Protein: CASSSRNTEAFF.